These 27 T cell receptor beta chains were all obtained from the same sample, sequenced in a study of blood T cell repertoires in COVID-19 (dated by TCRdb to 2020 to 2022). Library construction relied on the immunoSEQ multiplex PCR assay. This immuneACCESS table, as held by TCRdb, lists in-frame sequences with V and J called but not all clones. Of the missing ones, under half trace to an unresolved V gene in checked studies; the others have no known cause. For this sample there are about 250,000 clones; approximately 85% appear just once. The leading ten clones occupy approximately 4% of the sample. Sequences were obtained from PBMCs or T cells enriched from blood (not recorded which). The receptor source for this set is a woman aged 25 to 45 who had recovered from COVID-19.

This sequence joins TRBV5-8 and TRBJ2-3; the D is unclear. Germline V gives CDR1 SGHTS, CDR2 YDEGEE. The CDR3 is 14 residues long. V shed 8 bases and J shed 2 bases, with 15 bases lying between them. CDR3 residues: CARPPLSLTDTQYF. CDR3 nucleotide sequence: TGTGCCAGGCCGCCCCTAAGCCTCACAGATACGCAGTATTTT.

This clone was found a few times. This chain's CDR3 is CASSLGGGQGVSPDTQYF. DNA of the CDR3: TGCGCCAGCAGCTTGGGTGGAGGTCAGGGGGTTTCGCCAGATACGCAGTATTTT. This chain connects TRBV5-1 to TRBJ2-3, with 7 bases identical to TRBD1. Germline V gene data show CDR1 as SGHRS and CDR2 as YFSETQ. V was clipped by 0 bases and J by 4 bases; unmatched bases: 14. CDR3 length equals 18 residues.

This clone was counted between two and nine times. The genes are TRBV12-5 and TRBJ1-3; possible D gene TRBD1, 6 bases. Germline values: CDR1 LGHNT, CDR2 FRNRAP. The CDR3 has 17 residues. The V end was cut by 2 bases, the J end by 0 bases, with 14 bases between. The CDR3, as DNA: TGTGCTAGTGGTTTGCTGGGGGCAGGGGACTCTGGAAACACCATATATTTT. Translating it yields CASGLLGAGDSGNTIYF.

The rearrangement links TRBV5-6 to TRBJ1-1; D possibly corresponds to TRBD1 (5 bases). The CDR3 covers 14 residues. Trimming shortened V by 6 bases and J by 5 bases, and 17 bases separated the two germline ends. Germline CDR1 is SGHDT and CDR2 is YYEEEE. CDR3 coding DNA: TGTGCCAGCACCCTTGACAGCGGGGAGACTGAAGCTTTCTTT. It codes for CASTLDSGETEAFF.

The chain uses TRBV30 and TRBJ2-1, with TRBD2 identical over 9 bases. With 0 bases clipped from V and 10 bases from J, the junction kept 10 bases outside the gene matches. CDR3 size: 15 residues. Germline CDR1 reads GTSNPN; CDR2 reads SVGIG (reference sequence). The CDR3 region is CAWSVYRGGAREQFF. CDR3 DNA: TGTGCCTGGAGTGTATACCGCGGGGGGGCGAGGGAGCAGTTCTTC.

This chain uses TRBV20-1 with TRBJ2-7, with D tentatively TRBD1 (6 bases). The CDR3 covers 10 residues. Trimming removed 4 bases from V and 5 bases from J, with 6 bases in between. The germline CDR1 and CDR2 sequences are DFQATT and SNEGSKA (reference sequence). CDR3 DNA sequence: TGCAGTGCTACAGGGGACGAGCAGTACTTC. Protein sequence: CSATGDEQYF.

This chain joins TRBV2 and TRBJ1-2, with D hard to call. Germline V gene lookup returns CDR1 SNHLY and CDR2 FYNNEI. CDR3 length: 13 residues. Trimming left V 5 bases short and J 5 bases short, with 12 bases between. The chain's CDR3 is CASSMGSSYGYTF. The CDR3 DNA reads TGTGCCAGCAGTATGGGCTCCAGTTATGGCTACACCTTC. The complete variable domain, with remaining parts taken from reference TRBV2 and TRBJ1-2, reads EPEVTQTPSHQVTQMGQEVILRCVPISNHLYFYWYRQILGQKVEFLVSFYNNEISEKSEIFDDQFSVERPDGSNFTLKIRSTKLEDSAMYFCASSMGSSYGYTFGSGTRLTVV.

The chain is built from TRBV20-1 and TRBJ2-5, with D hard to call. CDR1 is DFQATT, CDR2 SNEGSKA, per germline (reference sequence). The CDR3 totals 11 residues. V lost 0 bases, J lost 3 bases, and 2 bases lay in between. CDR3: CSARDKETQYF. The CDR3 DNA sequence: TGCAGTGCTAGAGATAAAGAGACCCAGTACTTC.

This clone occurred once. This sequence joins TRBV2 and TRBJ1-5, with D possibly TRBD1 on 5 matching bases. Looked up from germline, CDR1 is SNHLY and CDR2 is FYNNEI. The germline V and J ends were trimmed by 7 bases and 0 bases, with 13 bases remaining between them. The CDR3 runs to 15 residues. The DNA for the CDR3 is TGTGCCAGCACGGGGACGGGAGATAGCAATCAGCCCCAGCATTTT. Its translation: CASTGTGDSNQPQHF.

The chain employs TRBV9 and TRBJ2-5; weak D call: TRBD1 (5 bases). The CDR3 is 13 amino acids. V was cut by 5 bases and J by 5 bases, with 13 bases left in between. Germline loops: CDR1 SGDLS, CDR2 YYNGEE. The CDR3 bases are TGTGCCAGCAGTACGCAGGGTGGTGAGACCCAGTACTTC. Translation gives CASSTQGGETQYF.

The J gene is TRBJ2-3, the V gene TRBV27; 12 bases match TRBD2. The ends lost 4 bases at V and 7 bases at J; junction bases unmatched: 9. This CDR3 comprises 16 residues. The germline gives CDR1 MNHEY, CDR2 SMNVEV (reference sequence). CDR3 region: CASSSPLAGGPYTQYF. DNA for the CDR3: TGTGCCAGCAGTTCTCCCCTAGCGGGAGGGCCTTATACGCAGTATTTT.

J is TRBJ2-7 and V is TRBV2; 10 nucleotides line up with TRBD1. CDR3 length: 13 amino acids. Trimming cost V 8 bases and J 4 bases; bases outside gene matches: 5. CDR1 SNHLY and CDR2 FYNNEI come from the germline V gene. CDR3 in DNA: TGTGCCAGCCGGGACAGGGGTGATTACGAGCAGTACTTC. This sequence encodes CASRDRGDYEQYF.

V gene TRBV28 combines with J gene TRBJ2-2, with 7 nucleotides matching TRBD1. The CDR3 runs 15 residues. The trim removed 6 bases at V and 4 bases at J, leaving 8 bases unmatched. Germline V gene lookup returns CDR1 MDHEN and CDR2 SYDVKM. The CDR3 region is CASSLQTGTTGELFF. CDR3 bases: TGTGCCAGCAGCCTTCAGACAGGGACCACCGGGGAGCTGTTTTTT.

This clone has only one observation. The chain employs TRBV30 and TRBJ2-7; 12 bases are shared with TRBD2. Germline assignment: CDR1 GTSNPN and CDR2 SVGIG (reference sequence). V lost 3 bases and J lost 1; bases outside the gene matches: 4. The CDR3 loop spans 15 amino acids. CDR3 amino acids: CAWRDTSGRSYEQYF. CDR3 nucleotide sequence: TGTGCCTGGAGAGATACTAGCGGGAGGTCCTACGAGCAGTACTTC. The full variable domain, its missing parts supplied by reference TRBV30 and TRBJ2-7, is SQTIHQWPATLVQPVGSPLSLECTVEGTSNPNLYWYRQAAGRGLQLLFYSVGIGQISSEVPQNLSASRPQDRQFILSSKKLLLSDSGFYLCAWRDTSGRSYEQYFGPGTRLTVT.

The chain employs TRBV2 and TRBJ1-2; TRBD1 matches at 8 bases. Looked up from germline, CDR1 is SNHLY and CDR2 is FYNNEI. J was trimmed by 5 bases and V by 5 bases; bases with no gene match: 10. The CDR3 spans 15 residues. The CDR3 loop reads CASSRGRGPEYGYTF. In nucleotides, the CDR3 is TGTGCCAGCAGTCGCGGCAGGGGGCCGGAGTATGGCTACACCTTC.

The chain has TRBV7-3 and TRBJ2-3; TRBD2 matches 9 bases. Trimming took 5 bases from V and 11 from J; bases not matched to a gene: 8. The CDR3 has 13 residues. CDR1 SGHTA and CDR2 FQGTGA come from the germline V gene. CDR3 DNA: TGTGCCAGCAGCCCCAATAGCGGGGGACGGCAGTATTTT. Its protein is CASSPNSGGRQYF.

This chain's CDR3 is CASSIDSGERRNEQFF. For the CDR3, the DNA is TGTGCCAGTAGTATAGATAGCGGGGAAAGGAGGAATGAGCAGTTCTTC. This chain links TRBV19 with TRBJ2-1, with 8 bases aligning to TRBD2. V lost 0 bases and J lost 7; bases outside the gene matches: 8. The CDR3 contains 16 residues. Germline-derived CDR1 and CDR2 are LNHDA and SQIVND (reference sequence).

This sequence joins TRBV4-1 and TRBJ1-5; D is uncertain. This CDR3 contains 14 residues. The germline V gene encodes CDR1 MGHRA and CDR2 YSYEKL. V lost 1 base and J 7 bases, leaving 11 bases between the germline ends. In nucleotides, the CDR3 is TGCGCCAGCAGCCAAGTTGAGAGGGCCCAGCCCCAGCATTTT. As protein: CASSQVERAQPQHF.

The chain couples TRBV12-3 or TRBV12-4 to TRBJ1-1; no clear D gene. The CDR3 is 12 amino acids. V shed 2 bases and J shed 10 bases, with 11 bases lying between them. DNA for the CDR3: TGTGCCAGCAGTTTATGGTCGGAGAGAGCTTTCTTT. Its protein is CASSLWSERAFF.

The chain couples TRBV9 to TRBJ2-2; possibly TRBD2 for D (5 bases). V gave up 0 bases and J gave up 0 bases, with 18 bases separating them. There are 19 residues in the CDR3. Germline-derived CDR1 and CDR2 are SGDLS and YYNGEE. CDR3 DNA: TGTGCCAGCAGCGTAGGACCCGGGGTAGGGATCGCGAACACCGGGGAGCTGTTTTTT. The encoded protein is CASSVGPGVGIANTGELFF.

The chain's CDR3 is CASSISGAPQHF. DNA for the CDR3: TGTGCCAGTAGTATTTCGGGAGCGCCCCAGCATTTT. The V and J genes are TRBV19 and TRBJ1-5; D gene uncertain. The CDR3 length is 12 residues. The V gene's germline CDR1 is LNHDA and CDR2 SQIVND (reference sequence). V was shortened by 3 bases and J by 9 bases, with 9 bases between the two germline ends.

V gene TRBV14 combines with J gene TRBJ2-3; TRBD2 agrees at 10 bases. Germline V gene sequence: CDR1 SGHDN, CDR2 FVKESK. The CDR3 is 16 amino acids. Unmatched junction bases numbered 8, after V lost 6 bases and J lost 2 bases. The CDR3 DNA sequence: TGTGCCAGCAGTCACCTAGCGGGGGCCTTCACAGATACGCAGTATTTT. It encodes CASSHLAGAFTDTQYF.

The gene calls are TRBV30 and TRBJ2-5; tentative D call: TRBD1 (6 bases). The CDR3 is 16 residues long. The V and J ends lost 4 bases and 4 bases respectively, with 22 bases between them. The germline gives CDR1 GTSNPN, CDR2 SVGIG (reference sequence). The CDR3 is CAWIWQGMSGGETQYF. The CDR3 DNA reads TGTGCCTGGATATGGCAGGGGATGTCGGGTGGAGAGACCCAGTACTTC. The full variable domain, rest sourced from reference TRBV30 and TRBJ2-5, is SQTIHQWPATLVQPVGSPLSLECTVEGTSNPNLYWYRQAAGRGLQLLFYSVGIGQISSEVPQNLSASRPQDRQFILSSKKLLLSDSGFYLCAWIWQGMSGGETQYFGPGTRLLVL.

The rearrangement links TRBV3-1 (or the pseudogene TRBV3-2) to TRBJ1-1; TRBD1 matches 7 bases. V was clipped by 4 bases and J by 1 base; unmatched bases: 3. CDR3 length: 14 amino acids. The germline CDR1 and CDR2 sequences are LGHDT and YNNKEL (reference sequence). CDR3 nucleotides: TGTGCCAGCAGCCCCCACAGGGGGAACACTGAAGCTTTCTTT. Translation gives CASSPHRGNTEAFF.

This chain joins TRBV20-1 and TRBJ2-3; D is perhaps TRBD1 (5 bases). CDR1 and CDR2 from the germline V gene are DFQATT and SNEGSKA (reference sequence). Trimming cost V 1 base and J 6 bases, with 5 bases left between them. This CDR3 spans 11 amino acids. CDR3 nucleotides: TGCAGTGCTAGAGCAGGGGATACGCAGTATTTT. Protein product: CSARAGDTQYF.

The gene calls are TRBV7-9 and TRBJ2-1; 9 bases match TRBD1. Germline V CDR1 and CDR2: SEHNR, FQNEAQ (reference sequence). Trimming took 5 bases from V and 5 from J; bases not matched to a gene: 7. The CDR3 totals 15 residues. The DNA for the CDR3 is TGTGCCAGCAGCCCGCGGACAGGGGACCACAATGAGCAGTTCTTC. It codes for CASSPRTGDHNEQFF. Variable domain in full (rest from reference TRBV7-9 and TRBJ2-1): DTGVSQNPRHKITKRGQNVTFRCDPISEHNRLYWYRQTLGQGPEFLTYFQNEAQLEKSRLLSDRFSAERPKGSFSTLEIQRTEQGDSAMYLCASSPRTGDHNEQFFGPGTRLTVL.

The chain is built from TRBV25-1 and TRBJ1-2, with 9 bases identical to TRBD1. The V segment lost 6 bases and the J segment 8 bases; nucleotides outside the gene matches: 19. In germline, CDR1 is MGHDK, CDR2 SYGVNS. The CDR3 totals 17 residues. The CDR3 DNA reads TGTGCCAGCAGCGATTCTAGGCCACAGGGGGCAGTCAGGGGCTACACCTTC. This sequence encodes CASSDSRPQGAVRGYTF.